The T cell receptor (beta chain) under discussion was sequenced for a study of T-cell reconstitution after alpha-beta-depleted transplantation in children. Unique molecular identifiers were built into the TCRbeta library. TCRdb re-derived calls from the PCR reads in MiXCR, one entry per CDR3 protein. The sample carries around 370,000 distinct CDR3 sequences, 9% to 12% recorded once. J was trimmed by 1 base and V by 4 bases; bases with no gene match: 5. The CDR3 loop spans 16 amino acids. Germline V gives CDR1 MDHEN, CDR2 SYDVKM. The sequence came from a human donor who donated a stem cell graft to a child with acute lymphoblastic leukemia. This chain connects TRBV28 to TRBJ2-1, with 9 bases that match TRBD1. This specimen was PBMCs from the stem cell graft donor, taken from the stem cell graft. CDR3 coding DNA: TGTGCCAGCAGTTCTACAGGGGGCTATTCCTACAATGAGCAGTTCTTC. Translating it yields CASSSTGGYSYNEQFF.